This T cell receptor (beta chain) was captured by sequencing in a study of cytomegalovirus exposure and HLA in healthy donors. Both 60 Vbeta primers and 13 Jbeta primers went into the PCR. Sequencing used immunoSEQ multiplex PCR; TCRdb keeps in-frame clones, though not all of them. The sample has 100,000 to 150,000 clones; about three quarters are singletons. The CDR3 is 13 residues long. Germline CDR1 reads SGHVS; CDR2 reads FQNEAQ. For this clone: One junction end disagrees with the germline gene, perhaps due to a read error.

The chain couples TRBV7-8 to TRBJ1-1; D is possibly TRBD1 (5 bases). This TCR was recovered from a woman aged 25 to 39 in good health and CMV-seronegative. The sequenced material came from PBMCs. The CDR3 protein is CTSSHVGGQVAFF. The CDR3 DNA is TGTACCAGCAGCCACGTCGGGGGTCAGGTGGCTTTCTTT.